Listed below are T cell receptor beta chains from one sample, sequenced in a study of CD8 T cells in Susac syndrome. TCRdb analysed the immunoSEQ multiplex PCR reads with MiXCR anew, one entry per CDR3 protein. The sample consists of more than 150,000 distinct CDR3 sequences, around 93% of them appearing once. The sequenced sample consisted of CD8+ T cells from PBMCs. The receptor set was obtained from a human donor with Susac syndrome. Each CDR3 is given with its conserved first and last residue. A D gene is named only where the DNA matches it firmly. Clone size is not always given. Where it is, it says once, few, many or a class for expanded clones.

J	length	size	V	D	CDR3	DNA
TRBJ2-1	19	-	TRBV18	TRBD2	CASSHGLAGGPRWDNEQFF	TGTGCCAGCTCCCACGGACTAGCGGGGGGGCCGCGTTGGGACAATGAGCAGTTCTTC
TRBJ1-5	13	-	TRBV12-3/TRBV12-4	TRBD1	CASSLQGFGPQHF	TGTGCCAGCAGTCTACAGGGGTTTGGGCCCCAGCATTTT
TRBJ2-7	13	few	TRBV4-1	TRBD2	CASSQIAGDGQYF	TGCGCCAGCAGCCAAATAGCGGGAGATGGGCAGTACTTC
TRBJ1-1	16	-	TRBV7-8	-	CASSPSGEGVNTEAFF	TGTGCCAGCAGCCCGTCCGGGGAGGGGGTAAACACTGAAGCTTTCTTT
TRBJ2-7	16	-	TRBV19	TRBD2	CASSEGPPGLAEEQYF	TGTGCCAGTAGTGAGGGGCCACCGGGACTAGCGGAGGAGCAGTACTTC
TRBJ2-5	15	-	TRBV30	-	CAWSVRFMEQETQYF	TGTGCCTGGAGTGTACGGTTTATGGAGCAAGAGACCCAGTACTTC
TRBJ2-7	15	-	TRBV9	-	CASSVAGDMDYEQYF	TGTGCCAGCAGCGTAGCTGGGGACATGGACTACGAGCAGTACTTC
TRBJ1-5	13	-	TRBV27	-	CASSTTRGQPQHF	TGTGCCAGCTCCACCACTCGGGGTCAGCCCCAGCATTTT
TRBJ2-5	15	once	TRBV5-6	-	CASSLGQGRAETQYF	TGTGCCAGCAGCTTGGGCCAGGGAAGGGCCGAGACCCAGTACTTC
TRBJ2-5	14	-	TRBV27	TRBD1	CASSLDRVGETQYF	TGTGCCAGCAGCCTGGACAGGGTGGGGGAGACCCAGTACTTC